One sample yielded the 28 T cell receptor beta chains listed below, sequenced in a study of blood T cell repertoires in COVID-19. Assay used: immunoSEQ multiplex PCR; TCRdb lists only in-frame clones, some missing. Here the sample spans about 140,000 clones, nearly 80% being singletons. Sample: PBMCs or T cells enriched from blood (not recorded which). The receptors derive from a woman in her 50s who had recovered from COVID-19.

This chain links TRBV30 with TRBJ1-5; no clear D gene. The CDR3 extends over 14 amino acids. Germline V CDR1 and CDR2: GTSNPN, SVGIG (reference sequence). V shed 2 bases and J shed 2 bases, with 10 bases lying between them. The CDR3 DNA reads TGTGCCTGGAGTCGCAGGTCCGGCAATCAGCCCCAGCATTTT. This gives the protein CAWSRRSGNQPQHF.

This clone was observed a few times. V and J are TRBV11-2 and TRBJ1-2; 7 nucleotides align to TRBD1. This CDR3 spans 18 amino acids. Per the germline V gene, CDR1 is SGHAT and CDR2 is FQNNGV. The V segment lost 5 bases and the J segment 4 bases; nucleotides outside the gene matches: 19. CDR3 protein: CASSPTPENRGLGYGYTF. In nucleotides, the CDR3 is TGTGCCAGCAGCCCAACCCCTGAAAACAGGGGCCTGGGCTATGGCTACACCTTC.

The rearrangement uses TRBV4-1 and TRBJ2-2; 8 bases map to TRBD1. Per the germline V gene, CDR1 is MGHRA and CDR2 is YSYEKL. J lost 5 bases, V lost 4 bases, and 6 bases had no gene match. The CDR3 covers 15 residues. The chain's CDR3 is CASSPDRAGTGELFF. CDR3 coding DNA: TGCGCCAGCAGCCCGGACAGGGCGGGAACCGGGGAGCTGTTTTTT.

In nucleotides, the CDR3 is TGTGCCAGCAGCCACGGGGAAACATTGAACACTGAAGCTTTCTTT. Translated: CASSHGETLNTEAFF. The chain couples TRBV3-1 (or the pseudogene TRBV3-2) to TRBJ1-1; D uncertain. Looked up from germline, CDR1 is LGHDT and CDR2 is YNNKEL (reference sequence). V was pared by 3 bases and J by 0 bases, with 11 bases between. The CDR3 covers 15 residues.

The chain recombines TRBV9 with TRBJ1-5; 10 bases map to TRBD1. In germline, CDR1 is SGDLS, CDR2 YYNGEE. J was trimmed by 5 bases and V by 3 bases; bases with no gene match: 11. CDR3 size: 17 residues. CDR3 DNA: TGTGCCAGCAGCGCCGGCCGGGACAGGGGTCGGGATCAGCCCCAGCATTTT. This encodes CASSAGRDRGRDQPQHF.

Note on this clone: The junction differs from germline at one of its ends, possibly a read error. This chain joins TRBV9 and TRBJ1-6, with D unclear. Germline assignment: CDR1 SGDLS and CDR2 YYNGEE. The CDR3 runs to 13 residues. The CDR3 DNA reads as TGTGCCAGCAGCCTGGGAGGGAATTCGCCCCTCCACTTT. This sequence encodes CASSLGGNSPLHF.

This chain connects TRBV28 to TRBJ2-2, with D tentatively TRBD2 (6 bases). CDR1 is MDHEN, CDR2 SYDVKM, per germline. The CDR3 spans 16 residues. With 4 bases removed from V and 3 bases from J, the gap between germline ends came to 15 bases. The DNA for the CDR3 is TGTGCCAGCAGTTGGGCCGGGGGTGCCGACACCGGGGAGCTGTTTTTT. The encoded protein is CASSWAGGADTGELFF.

CDR3 nucleotides: TGTGCCAGCAGCCGCTACGGGACAGGGGGCACAGATACGCAGTATTTT. It specifies CASSRYGTGGTDTQYF. The chain combines TRBV3-1 (or the pseudogene TRBV3-2) with TRBJ2-3; 10 nucleotides agree with TRBD1. Germline CDR1 reads LGHDT; CDR2 reads YNNKEL (reference sequence). Trimming took 4 bases from V and 1 from J; bases not matched to a gene: 5. The CDR3 consists of 16 residues.

The V call is TRBV7-2, the J call TRBJ2-2, with a possible D match to TRBD1 (6 bases). The CDR3 spans 13 residues. CDR1 is SGHTA, CDR2 FQGNSA, per germline. V lost 2 bases and J 10 bases, leaving 11 bases between the germline ends. The CDR3 DNA reads as TGTGCCAGCAGCTTATGGGACAAACCGGAGCTGTTTTTT. It specifies CASSLWDKPELFF. The whole variable domain, filled in from reference TRBV7-2 and TRBJ2-2, reads GAGVSQSPSNKVTEKGKDVELRCDPISGHTALYWYRQSLGQGLEFLIYFQGNSAPDKSGLPSDRFSAERTGGSVSTLTIQRTQQEDSAVYLCASSLWDKPELFFGEGSRLTVL.

The chain carries TRBV6-5 and TRBJ2-1; 8 bases are a match to TRBD2. Trimming cost V 0 bases and J 9 bases; bases outside gene matches: 7. This CDR3 region has 15 residues. Germline V lookup: CDR1 MNHEY, CDR2 SVGAGI. CDR3 amino acids: CASSYSQAGVFEQFF. CDR3 DNA sequence: TGTGCCAGCAGTTACTCGCAAGCGGGAGTATTTGAGCAGTTCTTC.

CDR3 amino acids: CASSYLRQGTGANVLTF. CDR3 DNA sequence: TGTGCCAGCAGCTATCTACGCCAGGGAACTGGGGCCAACGTCCTGACTTTC. The chain employs TRBV5-8 and TRBJ2-6; D is possibly TRBD1 (5 bases). The CDR3 loop spans 17 amino acids. Germline V gives CDR1 SGHTS, CDR2 YDEGEE. The ends were cut back, 3 bases at V and 2 bases at J, with 15 bases in the middle.

This clone was observed a single time. The chain has TRBV2 and TRBJ2-7, with D perhaps matching TRBD1 (5 bases). V lost 4 bases and J lost 2, with 9 bases in between. Germline V gives CDR1 SNHLY, CDR2 FYNNEI. The CDR3 contains 13 residues. CDR3 coding DNA: TGTGCCAGCAGTGTTCGACAGACCTACGAGCAGTACTTC. Its translation: CASSVRQTYEQYF.

The chain has TRBV18 and TRBJ2-7; 9 bases are a match to TRBD1. CDR1 and CDR2 from the germline V gene are KGHSH and LQKENI. The J segment lost 4 bases and the V segment lost 5 bases, leaving 6 bases of the junction unmatched. The CDR3 contains 14 residues. The CDR3 here is CASSTGTGTYEQYF. CDR3 bases: TGTGCCAGCTCAACCGGGACAGGGACGTACGAGCAGTACTTC.

This clone was picked up one time. CDR3 residues: CAINIIGGDGYTF. CDR3 DNA: TGTGCCATCAACATAATCGGAGGCGATGGCTACACCTTC. This rearrangement joins TRBV10-3 to TRBJ1-2; D remains ambiguous. V lost 7 bases and J 6 bases, leaving 15 bases between the germline ends. The CDR3 runs 13 residues. Germline V gene data show CDR1 as ENHRY and CDR2 as SYGVKD.

The gene calls are TRBV7-8 and TRBJ2-1, with D possibly matching TRBD2 (6 bases). Germline V gives CDR1 SGHVS, CDR2 FQNEAQ. The CDR3 length is 15 residues. V gave up 2 bases and J gave up 2 bases, with 10 bases separating them. The CDR3 nucleotides are TGTGCCAGCAGCTTAAGGCTAGCGCCCTACAATGAGCAGTTCTTC. Amino acid sequence: CASSLRLAPYNEQFF.

V is TRBV7-9 and J is TRBJ2-7; 7 positions match TRBD1. The CDR3 has 12 amino acids. Germline assignment: CDR1 SEHNR and CDR2 FQNEAQ (reference sequence). V lost 5 bases to trimming and J lost 7 bases; unmatched junction nucleotides: 5. CDR3 protein: CASSPTGNEQYF. The CDR3 region has the DNA TGTGCCAGCAGCCCGACAGGGAATGAGCAGTACTTC.

This clone showed up just a few times. The rearrangement uses TRBV7-9 and TRBJ1-5; D possibly corresponds to TRBD1 (6 bases). Germline CDR1 SEHNR, CDR2 FQNEAQ (reference sequence). There are 15 residues in the CDR3. Trimming removed 6 bases at V and 4 bases at J, with 16 bases between. The CDR3, as DNA: TGTGCCAGCAGTTCGGACCCAGGGGATAATCAGCCCCAGCATTTT. This translates into CASSSDPGDNQPQHF.

The V gene is TRBV11-2, the J gene TRBJ1-5, with D uncertain. The V end was cut by 4 bases, the J end by 2 bases, with 12 bases between. Germline loops: CDR1 SGHAT, CDR2 FQNNGV. This CDR3 has 15 amino acids. The CDR3 loop is CASSSSGGGNQPQHF. CDR3 DNA: TGTGCCAGCAGCTCCTCGGGCGGGGGCAATCAGCCCCAGCATTTT.

The chain couples TRBV25-1 to TRBJ2-7; 7 positions agree with TRBD1. The J segment lost 2 bases and the V segment lost 7 bases, leaving 5 bases of the junction unmatched. The CDR3 is 13 residues long. The germline V gene encodes CDR1 MGHDK and CDR2 SYGVNS. The CDR3 coding sequence is TGTGCCAGCAAAGGGACAGCGACCTACGAGCAGTACTTC. Its translation: CASKGTATYEQYF.

As to this clone: The same CDR3 arises from other DNA sequences in this sample as well. V is TRBV7-9 and J is TRBJ1-2; D unresolved. This CDR3 contains 13 residues. The germline gives CDR1 SEHNR, CDR2 FQNEAQ (reference sequence). Between the trimmed V and J ends, which lost 3 bases and 2 bases, there was a span of 7 bases. CDR3 sequence: CASSLGGNYGYTF. CDR3 nucleotide sequence: TGTGCCAGCAGCTTGGGAGGGAACTATGGCTACACCTTC.

The V and J genes are TRBV7-9 and TRBJ2-3; D gene uncertain. The CDR3 spans 14 residues. The ends were cut back, 1 base at V and 1 base at J, with 6 bases in the middle. Germline V gives CDR1 SEHNR, CDR2 FQNEAQ (reference sequence). The CDR3 DNA reads as TGTGCCAGCAGCTTAGACAAACGCACAGATACGCAGTATTTT. Translating it yields CASSLDKRTDTQYF.

The rearrangement joins TRBV11-2 to TRBJ2-5, with D uncertain. Trimming left V 5 bases short and J 7 bases short, with 20 bases between. Germline V gene data show CDR1 as SGHAT and CDR2 as FQNNGV. This CDR3 is 15 amino acids long. The CDR3 here is CASSHPITTVWTQYF. The CDR3 DNA follows: TGTGCCAGCAGCCACCCCATCACCACGGTGTGGACCCAGTACTTC.

This clone has just a few counts. V and J are TRBV18 and TRBJ1-6; perhaps TRBD1 as D (5 bases). CDR1 and CDR2 from the germline V gene are KGHSH and LQKENI. V was cut by 2 bases and J by 5 bases, with 13 bases left in between. The CDR3 totals 16 residues. CDR3 loop: CASSPSSGGNNSPLHF. CDR3 coding DNA: TGTGCCAGCTCACCATCGTCGGGGGGAAATAATTCACCCCTCCACTTT.

The gene calls are TRBV28 and TRBJ2-1; 11 bases line up with TRBD1. Germline CDR1 and CDR2: MDHEN and SYDVKM. V lost 5 bases to trimming and J lost 7 bases; unmatched junction nucleotides: 7. The CDR3 has 15 amino acids. In DNA, the CDR3 is TGTGCCAGCAGTCATTCCGGGACAGGGGGTAATGAGCAGTTCTTC. This sequence encodes CASSHSGTGGNEQFF.

The chain joins TRBV25-1 to TRBJ2-2; tentative D call: TRBD2 (5 bases). With 3 bases removed from V and 7 bases from J, the gap between germline ends came to 9 bases. This CDR3 is 13 amino acids long. Germline-derived CDR1 and CDR2 are MGHDK and SYGVNS. The CDR3 here is CASSDGGSGELFF. CDR3 coding DNA: TGTGCCAGCAGTGATGGAGGTAGCGGGGAGCTGTTTTTT.

The chain has TRBV28 and TRBJ2-4, with 16 bases matching TRBD2. The CDR3 runs 18 residues. Germline lookup yields CDR1 MDHEN and CDR2 SYDVKM. Unmatched junction bases numbered 6, after V lost 5 bases and J lost 2 bases. The CDR3 loop is CASSKGGLAGGPKNIQYF. DNA of the CDR3: TGTGCCAGCAGTAAAGGGGGACTAGCGGGAGGGCCCAAAAACATTCAGTACTTC. The full variable domain, with the rest looked up from reference TRBV28 and TRBJ2-4, is DVKVTQSSRYLVKRTGEKVFLECVQDMDHENMFWYRQDPGLGLRLIYFSYDVKMKEKGDIPEGYSVSREKKERFSLILESASTNQTSMYLCASSKGGLAGGPKNIQYFGAGTRLSVL.

The J gene is TRBJ1-2, the V gene TRBV30; TRBD1 might be the D (5 bases). With 5 bases removed from V and 5 bases from J, the gap between germline ends came to 12 bases. The V gene's germline CDR1 is GTSNPN and CDR2 SVGIG (reference sequence). The CDR3 spans 12 residues. The CDR3 loop reads CAWYDSYYGYTF. The CDR3 DNA reads TGTGCCTGGTACGACAGCTATTATGGCTACACCTTC.

Worth noting for this clone: One end of the junction is discordant with germline, which a read error may explain. The rearrangement uses TRBV19 and TRBJ1-4; D unresolved. Germline assignment: CDR1 LNHDA and CDR2 SQIVND (reference sequence). The CDR3 totals 11 residues. The CDR3 sequence is CASSPKEKLFF. The CDR3 coding sequence is TGTGCCAGTAGTCCTAAGGAAAAACTGTTTTTT.